A selection of T cell receptor beta chains follows, all from one sample in a study of blood T cells in healthy people across ages. Using its own MiXCR run on the 5' RACE reads, TCRdb lists one record per CDR3 protein. Altogether 1.5 million to 1.9 million distinct CDR3 sequences are present, approximately 39% being singletons, with the ten largest covering around 4%. Specimen: blood. All receptors derive from a young woman in good health. CDR3s include the opening cysteine and the closing phenylalanine or tryptophan. D genes are given only for firm matches. The listing skips clone size in some rows; elsewhere it reads once, few, many or a size class.

cdr3_nt: TGTGCCAGCAGCTTATACCCGCCACAGGGGCGCGGGCATGAGCAGTTCTTC
cdr3_aa: CASSLYPPQGRGHEQFF
clone_size: -
j_call: TRBJ2-1
d_call: TRBD1
v_call: TRBV7-9

cdr3_nt: TGCGCCAGCAGCTTGTATTTATCGGGCTTTGCGGCCAACGTCCTGACTTTC
cdr3_aa: CASSLYLSGFAANVLTF
clone_size: once
j_call: TRBJ2-6
d_call: -
v_call: TRBV5-1

cdr3_nt: TGTGCCAGCAGCCAAGCCCTCTCCAGGGGAGCCAAAAACATTCAGTACTTC
cdr3_aa: CASSQALSRGAKNIQYF
clone_size: -
j_call: TRBJ2-4
d_call: -
v_call: TRBV14

cdr3_nt: TGTGCCAGCAGCTTAGTAGGGGGCAATCTATACAATGAGCAGTACTTC
cdr3_aa: CASSLVGGNLYNEQYF
clone_size: few
j_call: TRBJ2-5
d_call: TRBD1
v_call: TRBV11-2

cdr3_nt: TGTGCCAGCACCACCGGGACAGGGGTTGAAAAACTGTTTTTT
cdr3_aa: CASTTGTGVEKLFF
clone_size: few
j_call: TRBJ1-4
d_call: TRBD1
v_call: TRBV7-9

cdr3_nt: TGTGCCAGCAGTTTATGGACAGTCCATGAAGCTTTCTTT
cdr3_aa: CASSLWTVHEAFF
clone_size: few
j_call: TRBJ1-1
d_call: -
v_call: TRBV28

cdr3_nt: TGCAGTGCTTTAACGGGGTATAACACTGAAGCTTTCTTT
cdr3_aa: CSALTGYNTEAFF
clone_size: -
j_call: TRBJ1-1
d_call: -
v_call: TRBV20-1

cdr3_nt: TGCACCTCTAGCGGGAGAGGTAATGAGCAGTTCTTC
cdr3_aa: CTSSGRGNEQFF
clone_size: few
j_call: TRBJ2-1
d_call: TRBD2
v_call: TRBV20-1

cdr3_nt: TGCAGCGTCGCCGGGTGGGCCAATGGCTACACCTTC
cdr3_aa: CSVAGWANGYTF
clone_size: -
j_call: TRBJ1-2
d_call: -
v_call: TRBV29-1

cdr3_nt: TGTGCCAGCAGCGGATTGAGGGGCGTTACCTACGAGCAGTACTTC
cdr3_aa: CASSGLRGVTYEQYF
clone_size: few
j_call: TRBJ2-7
d_call: -
v_call: TRBV14

cdr3_nt: TGTGCCAGCAGCTTATGGGGCGGACAGGGGGCGCGTACCATATATTTT
cdr3_aa: CASSLWGGQGARTIYF
clone_size: -
j_call: TRBJ1-3
d_call: TRBD1
v_call: TRBV7-2

cdr3_nt: TGTGCCAGCAGCCCAGGGCAGGTAGGCTACGAGCAGTACTTC
cdr3_aa: CASSPGQVGYEQYF
clone_size: -
j_call: TRBJ2-7
d_call: -
v_call: TRBV7-9

cdr3_nt: TGTGCCAGCAGCTTGGTACAGGGTGGGACCCAGTACTTC
cdr3_aa: CASSLVQGGTQYF
clone_size: -
j_call: TRBJ2-5
d_call: -
v_call: TRBV5-6

cdr3_nt: TGTGCCAGCAGTGTAGACAGGGGGTTCTACGAGCAGTTCTTC
cdr3_aa: CASSVDRGFYEQFF
clone_size: -
j_call: TRBJ2-1
d_call: TRBD1
v_call: TRBV27

cdr3_nt: TGTGCCAGCAGCCCTGGGGGGGTCGACACTGAAGCTTTCTTT
cdr3_aa: CASSPGGVDTEAFF
clone_size: few
j_call: TRBJ1-1
d_call: -
v_call: TRBV12-3/TRBV12-4

cdr3_nt: TGCAGCGTTGAAGATCTGGGCAGCACAGATACGCAGTATTTT
cdr3_aa: CSVEDLGSTDTQYF
clone_size: many
j_call: TRBJ2-3
d_call: -
v_call: TRBV29-1

cdr3_nt: TGTGCTAGCAGCTTAGAATGGACCACAGGGGGACGAGAGCAGTACTTC
cdr3_aa: CASSLEWTTGGREQYF
clone_size: -
j_call: TRBJ2-5
d_call: TRBD1
v_call: TRBV7-7

cdr3_nt: TGTGCCAGCAGCGTAGATTCTCAGGGAGATACGCAGTATTTT
cdr3_aa: CASSVDSQGDTQYF
clone_size: few
j_call: TRBJ2-3
d_call: -
v_call: TRBV9

cdr3_nt: TGTGCCAGCATACGTGCAGGCATTCAGTACTTC
cdr3_aa: CASIRAGIQYF
clone_size: few
j_call: TRBJ2-4
d_call: -
v_call: TRBV27

cdr3_nt: TGTGCCAGCACTTCGGACAGGGGCCCTTTATTTTCACCCCTCCACTTT
cdr3_aa: CASTSDRGPLFSPLHF
clone_size: -
j_call: TRBJ1-6
d_call: TRBD1
v_call: TRBV3-1

cdr3_nt: TGTGCCAGCAGCAAAGAAGGACCTAGCACAGATACGCAGTATTTT
cdr3_aa: CASSKEGPSTDTQYF
clone_size: -
j_call: TRBJ2-3
d_call: -
v_call: TRBV21-1

cdr3_nt: TGTGCCAGCAGTTACTCTCAGGGAAACCTCGCCTACGAGCAGTACTTC
cdr3_aa: CASSYSQGNLAYEQYF
clone_size: few
j_call: TRBJ2-7
d_call: -
v_call: TRBV6-5

cdr3_nt: TGCAGTGCTACCCCGAGGGGACAGGGGAAAAATCAGCCCCAGCATTTT
cdr3_aa: CSATPRGQGKNQPQHF
clone_size: many
j_call: TRBJ1-5
d_call: TRBD1
v_call: TRBV20-1

cdr3_nt: TGTGCCAGCAGTGATCAGGGCTCTTCTGATCCGCAGTATTTT
cdr3_aa: CASSDQGSSDPQYF
clone_size: -
j_call: TRBJ2-3
d_call: -
v_call: TRBV6-4

cdr3_nt: TGTGCCAGCAGCCCTAGGGGGGGGAACTTCTACGAGCAGTACTTC
cdr3_aa: CASSPRGGNFYEQYF
clone_size: -
j_call: TRBJ2-7
d_call: -
v_call: TRBV9

cdr3_nt: TGTGCCAGCAGCCCACGTGGGACAGGGTCCTACAATGAGCAGTTCTTC
cdr3_aa: CASSPRGTGSYNEQFF
clone_size: few
j_call: TRBJ2-1
d_call: TRBD1
v_call: TRBV28

cdr3_nt: TGCGCCAGCAGCGGAGTCGGGACTGAGGGCCTAGAGCAGTTCTTC
cdr3_aa: CASSGVGTEGLEQFF
clone_size: few
j_call: TRBJ2-1
d_call: -
v_call: TRBV5-1

cdr3_nt: TGTGCCAGCAGATCCGGACTAGCGGGGGAGACAGATACGCAGTATTTT
cdr3_aa: CASRSGLAGETDTQYF
clone_size: few
j_call: TRBJ2-3
d_call: TRBD2
v_call: TRBV12-3/TRBV12-4

cdr3_nt: TGCAGCGTTGCTCAGGGGGTGAACACTGAAGCTTTCTTT
cdr3_aa: CSVAQGVNTEAFF
clone_size: few
j_call: TRBJ1-1
d_call: TRBD1
v_call: TRBV29-1

cdr3_nt: TGTGCCAGCGGGCGACTAGCGGGGCGCTCCTACAATGAGCAGTTCTTC
cdr3_aa: CASGRLAGRSYNEQFF
clone_size: few
j_call: TRBJ2-1
d_call: TRBD2
v_call: TRBV6-5

cdr3_nt: TGTGCCAGCAGCTTAGTGGGGGACATCTCCTACGAGCAGTACTTC
cdr3_aa: CASSLVGDISYEQYF
clone_size: -
j_call: TRBJ2-7
d_call: -
v_call: TRBV7-2

cdr3_nt: TGCAGTGCTAGGGATTTACACCTCCGCGGCACAGATACGCAGTATTTT
cdr3_aa: CSARDLHLRGTDTQYF
clone_size: -
j_call: TRBJ2-3
d_call: -
v_call: TRBV20-1

cdr3_nt: TGTGCCAGCAGCCAAAGAGGGAAGGGGGGCCGCTACAATGAGCAGTTCTTC
cdr3_aa: CASSQRGKGGRYNEQFF
clone_size: -
j_call: TRBJ2-1
d_call: -
v_call: TRBV3-1

cdr3_nt: TGCGCCAGCAGCCAAGGGGTCCTGAACACTGAAGCTTTCTTT
cdr3_aa: CASSQGVLNTEAFF
clone_size: few
j_call: TRBJ1-1
d_call: -
v_call: TRBV4-1

cdr3_nt: TGCGCCAGCAGGGACTGGGCAGGCTATGGCTACACCTTC
cdr3_aa: CASRDWAGYGYTF
clone_size: -
j_call: TRBJ1-2
d_call: -
v_call: TRBV5-1

cdr3_nt: TGCGCCAGCAGCGTACAGGGAAGATACAATGAGCAGTTCTTC
cdr3_aa: CASSVQGRYNEQFF
clone_size: -
j_call: TRBJ2-1
d_call: -
v_call: TRBV5-1

cdr3_nt: TGCAGCGTTGAAGGGGCAGCCAACTACGAGCAGTACTTC
cdr3_aa: CSVEGAANYEQYF
clone_size: -
j_call: TRBJ2-7
d_call: -
v_call: TRBV29-1

cdr3_nt: TGTGCCATCAGTGACCCGGACTTTAGGGACTACGAGCAGTACTTC
cdr3_aa: CAISDPDFRDYEQYF
clone_size: few
j_call: TRBJ2-7
d_call: -
v_call: TRBV10-3

cdr3_nt: TGCAGTGCTCTTCGGGACAGGGGGATCGAGAACTATGGCTACACCTTC
cdr3_aa: CSALRDRGIENYGYTF
clone_size: few
j_call: TRBJ1-2
d_call: TRBD1
v_call: TRBV20-1

cdr3_nt: TGTGCCAGCAGCTTAGCGAACATACTAGCGGGAACCTCCTACGAGCAGTACTTC
cdr3_aa: CASSLANILAGTSYEQYF
clone_size: few
j_call: TRBJ2-7
d_call: TRBD2
v_call: TRBV7-2

cdr3_nt: TGCAGTGCTCCGACAGGGATCACAGATACGCAGTATTTT
cdr3_aa: CSAPTGITDTQYF
clone_size: once
j_call: TRBJ2-3
d_call: TRBD1
v_call: TRBV20-1

cdr3_nt: TGTGCCAGCAGATTCTCGGACAGGGGGGGGTTTTCACCCCTCCACTTT
cdr3_aa: CASRFSDRGGFSPLHF
clone_size: few
j_call: TRBJ1-6
d_call: TRBD1
v_call: TRBV28

cdr3_nt: TGTGCCAGCAGCGTAGAGGCAGGTTTTGAGGGAGCTTTCTTT
cdr3_aa: CASSVEAGFEGAFF
clone_size: -
j_call: TRBJ1-1
d_call: -
v_call: TRBV9

cdr3_nt: TGTGCCAGCAACTCGGAAGGCAGGGAGGATCAGCCCCAGCATTTT
cdr3_aa: CASNSEGREDQPQHF
clone_size: -
j_call: TRBJ1-5
d_call: -
v_call: TRBV9

cdr3_nt: TGTGCCAGCAGCCCCCTCGGGGCGGAAGAGACCCAGTACTTC
cdr3_aa: CASSPLGAEETQYF
clone_size: -
j_call: TRBJ2-5
d_call: -
v_call: TRBV12-3/TRBV12-4

cdr3_nt: TGCAGTGCTAGCCGGGACAGGGGCTACGAGCAGTACTTC
cdr3_aa: CSASRDRGYEQYF
clone_size: many
j_call: TRBJ2-7
d_call: TRBD1
v_call: TRBV20-1

cdr3_nt: TGTGCCAGCAGTTTGACAGGGAGGGCAGATACGCAGTATTTT
cdr3_aa: CASSLTGRADTQYF
clone_size: many
j_call: TRBJ2-3
d_call: -
v_call: TRBV12-3/TRBV12-4

cdr3_nt: TGCGCCAGCAGTCTAGCGGGGGTACCGTCGGGGACCCAGTACTTC
cdr3_aa: CASSLAGVPSGTQYF
clone_size: few
j_call: TRBJ2-5
d_call: TRBD2
v_call: TRBV10-2